What follows are 14 T cell receptor beta chains derived from one specimen sequenced in a study of breast tumors, draining lymph nodes, adjacent tissues. Samples came from axillary lymph nodes draining the breast cancer. MiXCR, applied by TCRdb to the multiplex PCR reads, yields one record per CDR3 protein. The table includes around 230,000 distinct CDR3 sequences, approximately 31% detected once. Input material: axillary lymph node tissue. These receptors were taken from a female donor with breast cancer. Some clones in this sample may be carry-over from other donors' samples.

This clonotype was observed a few times. A clone one base away is much larger, so this may be a read error. This chain uses TRBV5-5 with TRBJ2-1; 7 bases are a match to TRBD1. V shed 4 bases and J 12 bases; nucleotides not matched to a gene: 7. The CDR3 covers 12 residues. Germline values: CDR1 SGHKS, CDR2 YYEKEE (reference sequence). CDR3 DNA sequence: TGTGCCAGCAGCGTAGGACAGGCCAGGCAGTTCTTC. Its translation: CASSVGQARQFF.

This clonotype has a count of ten or more. J is TRBJ2-2 and V is TRBV10-2; 10 nucleotides match TRBD2. This CDR3 region has 16 residues. After removal of 8 bases from V and 1 base from J, the junction contained 7 bases not matched to a gene. Germline lookup yields CDR1 WSHSY and CDR2 SAAADI. CDR3 in amino acids: CASATGTSENTGELFF. In DNA, the CDR3 is TGCGCCAGCGCCACCGGGACTAGCGAGAACACCGGGGAGCTGTTTTTT.

This clonotype was recorded a few times. A much more abundant neighbour one base away suggests this may be a read error. The chain is built from TRBV24-1 and TRBJ2-7; D may match TRBD1 or TRBD2 (6 bases each). CDR1 and CDR2 (germline): KGHDR, SFDVKD. Trimming left V 10 bases short and J 1 base short, with 13 bases between. The CDR3 sequence is 13 residues long. CDR3 region: CATGLGASYEQYF. The CDR3, as DNA: TGTGCCACGGGACTGGGGGCGTCCTACGAGCAGTACTTC.

This chain links TRBV10-3 with TRBJ1-2, with a tentative D call TRBD1 (5 bases). CDR3 length: 18 amino acids. Trimming took 6 bases from V and 4 from J, leaving 27 bases between them. The V gene's germline CDR1 is ENHRY and CDR2 SYGVKD. This CDR3 is CAISSQRVQGGRGYGYTF. The CDR3 bases are TGTGCCATCAGCAGCCAAAGGGTACAAGGAGGAAGGGGCTATGGCTACACCTTC.

This clonotype appeared once. Because it lacks the conserved phenylalanine or tryptophan at the end, this CDR3 is likely a read error. The limits of the CDR3 on the DNA are not certain, so only TCRdb's listed CDR3 is given. The CDR3 is CASSFQQGENERFL. This rearrangement joins TRBV7-9 to TRBJ2-1; the D segment call TRBD1 is taken from the table without a DNA check. Germline V CDR1 and CDR2: SEHNR, FQNEAQ (reference sequence). The CDR3 spans 14 amino acids, including both terminal residues.

V usage is TRBV6-1 and J usage is TRBJ2-3; TRBD2 matches 8 bases. CDR3 size: 15 residues. Germline V gives CDR1 MNHNS, CDR2 SASEGT. V lost 5 bases, J lost 0 bases, and 4 bases stayed unmatched. CDR3 sequence: CASSYSSGSTDTQYF. Here the CDR3 DNA reads TGTGCCAGCAGTTACTCTAGCGGGAGCACAGATACGCAGTATTTT.

In this sample, this clonotype turned up many times. The V and J genes are TRBV6-1 and TRBJ2-2; D remains unclear. The germline CDR1 and CDR2 sequences are MNHNS and SASEGT. V dropped 6 bases and J dropped 7 bases, with 15 bases sitting between them. The CDR3 length is 14 residues. CDR3 residues: CASRVGFTGGELFF. CDR3 nucleotides: TGTGCCAGCAGGGTGGGGTTTACCGGCGGGGAGCTGTTTTTT.

The rearrangement joins TRBV7-2 to TRBJ2-3, with a weak D call TRBD1 (7 bases). The V gene lost 5 bases and the J gene lost 3 bases, with 18 bases spanning the gap. This CDR3 is 16 amino acids long. The germline V gene has CDR1 SGHTA and CDR2 FQGNSA. Here the CDR3 reads CASSPYRGGKTDTQYF. The CDR3 nucleotides are TGTGCCAGCAGCCCATACAGGGGAGGTAAAACAGATACGCAGTATTTT.

This clonotype was observed at least ten times. The chain links TRBV7-9 to TRBJ2-3; D is ambiguous. The germline V gene encodes CDR1 SEHNR and CDR2 FQNEAQ (reference sequence). The CDR3 covers 15 residues. Trimming took off 4 bases at V and 2 bases at J, with 13 bases between the two ends. The CDR3 is CASSSFRLATDTQYF. CDR3 bases: TGTGCCAGCAGCTCCTTCAGACTCGCCACAGATACGCAGTATTTT. The full variable domain, with the rest looked up from reference TRBV7-9 and TRBJ2-3, is DTGVSQNPRHKITKRGQNVTFRCDPISEHNRLYWYRQTLGQGPEFLTYFQNEAQLEKSRLLSDRFSAERPKGSFSTLEIQRTEQGDSAMYLCASSSFRLATDTQYFGPGTRLTVL.

The chain joins TRBV25-1 to TRBJ2-7, with 8 bases identical to TRBD2. The CDR3 is 15 residues long. The germline CDR1 and CDR2 sequences are MGHDK and SYGVNS. V shed 4 bases and J 3 bases; nucleotides not matched to a gene: 8. The CDR3 sequence: CASSANSGTRYEQYF. The CDR3 DNA follows: TGTGCCAGCAGTGCTAATAGCGGGACCCGCTACGAGCAGTACTTC.

A few counts support this clonotype. The J gene is TRBJ1-1, the V gene TRBV7-8; no definite D call. Looked up from germline, CDR1 is SGHVS and CDR2 is FQNEAQ. V lost 9 bases, J lost 1 base, and 15 bases lay in between. The CDR3 has 14 residues. CDR3 DNA sequence: TGTGCCAGTAGTATATTCGGAACGAACACTGAAGCTTTCTTT. Translated: CASSIFGTNTEAFF.

This sequence joins TRBV7-9 and TRBJ1-2; D gene ambiguous. This CDR3 has 13 residues. V shed 8 bases and J shed 4 bases, with 14 bases lying between them. CDR1 is SEHNR, CDR2 FQNEAQ, per germline (reference sequence). The CDR3 nucleotides read TGTGCCAGCGACCCCCCGGGGATCTATGGCTACACCTTC. This gives the protein CASDPPGIYGYTF. The whole variable domain, remainder taken from reference TRBV7-9 and TRBJ1-2, is DTGVSQNPRHKITKRGQNVTFRCDPISEHNRLYWYRQTLGQGPEFLTYFQNEAQLEKSRLLSDRFSAERPKGSFSTLEIQRTEQGDSAMYLCASDPPGIYGYTFGSGTRLTVV.

This clonotype has a count of ten or more. V and J are TRBV7-2 and TRBJ2-7, with 9 positions matching TRBD1. Germline V gene sequence: CDR1 SGHTA, CDR2 FQGNSA. Trimming at V came to 6 bases and at J to 11 bases, leaving 11 bases not matched to a gene. The CDR3 is 13 residues long. The CDR3 DNA sequence: TGTGCCAGCAGTCATTCGAACCGGGACAGGGAGTACTTC. Translating gives CASSHSNRDREYF.

As to this clonotype: A much larger clone sits a single nucleotide away, making a read error possible. V is TRBV11-2 and J is TRBJ1-6, with 10 nucleotides matching TRBD1. This CDR3 contains 15 residues. From germline, CDR1 is SGHAT and CDR2 FQNNGV. Trimming cost V 6 bases and J 14 bases; bases outside gene matches: 13. CDR3 amino acids: CASSSEAVGQGTLHF. In nucleotides, the CDR3 is TGTGCCAGCAGTTCGGAGGCGGTGGGACAGGGGACCCTCCACTTT.